What follows are 27 T cell receptor beta chains derived from one specimen sequenced in a study of blood T cells in healthy people across ages. The use of a sample-barcoded 5' primer and a J-beta primer mix characterized a second PCR of 7 to 11 cycles. MiXCR, applied by TCRdb to the 5' RACE reads, yields one record per CDR3 protein. This sample has about 720,000 distinct CDR3 sequences, with approximately 22% found just once. Sequencing input: blood. The receptors derive from a man in his sixties or seventies in good health.

This chain connects TRBV20-1 to TRBJ2-5; weak D call: TRBD1 (6 bases). Germline CDR1 is DFQATT and CDR2 is SNEGSKA (reference sequence). The CDR3 extends over 12 amino acids. Trimming removed 5 bases from V and 7 bases from J, with 14 bases in between. The CDR3 region has the DNA TGCAGTGCTGACGACAGGTCGGCGACCCAGTACTTC. Translating it yields CSADDRSATQYF.

This chain uses TRBV7-8 with TRBJ1-6; unclear D gene. This CDR3 has 14 amino acids. CDR1 is SGHVS and CDR2 is FQNEAQ in the germline V gene. Trimming took 2 bases from V and 5 from J, leaving 7 bases between them. The CDR3 DNA sequence: TGTGCCAGCAGCTTACGAACAGATAATTCACCCCTCCACTTT. Amino acids: CASSLRTDNSPLHF.

Regarding this clonotype: A single base separates this from a much larger clone, so it may be a read error. The chain has TRBV29-1 and TRBJ2-3, with D perhaps TRBD1 or TRBD2 (6 bases each). With 3 bases removed from V and 4 bases from J, the gap between germline ends came to 20 bases. Germline V CDR1 and CDR2: SQVTM, ANQGSEA. CDR3 length: 16 residues. In DNA form, the CDR3 reads TGCAGCGTTGATCAGGAGTGGGGGGCAGGGGCAGATACGCAGTATTTT. It yields the protein CSVDQEWGAGADTQYF.

This clonotype turned up a few times. The chain joins TRBV20-1 to TRBJ2-3; 9 bases match TRBD1. V was pared by 4 bases and J by 0 bases, with 8 bases of the junction left unmatched. CDR3 size: 16 residues. The germline CDR1 and CDR2 sequences are DFQATT and SNEGSKA (reference sequence). Here the CDR3 reads CSATGTGRSSTDTQYF. CDR3 nucleotide sequence: TGCAGTGCTACCGGGACAGGGAGGTCGAGCACAGATACGCAGTATTTT.

CDR3 bases: TGTGCCAGTAGTAGCCATCGGGACAGCAACTATGGCTACACCTTC. The encoded protein is CASSSHRDSNYGYTF. The V call is TRBV19, the J call TRBJ1-2; 7 bases map to TRBD1. The CDR3 totals 15 residues. The germline V gene has CDR1 LNHDA and CDR2 SQIVND (reference sequence). V trimming: 4 bases; J trimming: 2 bases; junction bases outside the gene matches: 7.

This clonotype was detected only a few times. The DNA for the CDR3 is TGTGCCAGCAGCCGGGGCCCTTCCTACGAGCAGTACTTC. Encoded protein: CASSRGPSYEQYF. This chain joins TRBV12-3 or TRBV12-4 and TRBJ2-1, with D tentatively TRBD1 or TRBD2 (5 bases each). The DNA end is a closer match to TRBJ2-7, so the J assignment may be wrong. There are 13 residues in the CDR3.

This clonotype was found many times. The V call is TRBV20-1, the J call TRBJ1-4; the D gene is possibly TRBD1 (5 bases). Per the germline V gene, CDR1 is DFQATT and CDR2 is SNEGSKA (reference sequence). The CDR3 is made up of 16 amino acids. V lost 0 bases, J lost 0 bases, and 11 bases lay in between. The CDR3: CSARDWQGATNEKLFF. The CDR3 DNA reads TGCAGTGCTAGAGATTGGCAGGGTGCAACTAATGAAAAACTGTTTTTT.

A few counts support this clonotype. Germline and junction disagree at one end, which may indicate a read error. The chain carries TRBV5-1 and TRBJ2-7, with 8 bases matching TRBD1. Germline V gene data show CDR1 as SGHRS and CDR2 as YFSETQ. CDR3 length: 15 residues. The CDR3, as DNA: TGCGCCAGTAGCTTCGGTCAGGGGGCTTCCTACGAGCAGTACTTC. This sequence encodes CASSFGQGASYEQYF. The full variable domain, completed using reference TRBV5-1 and TRBJ2-7, is KAGVTQTPRYLIKTRGQQVTLSCSPISGHRSVSWYQQTPGQGLQFLFEYFSETQRNKGNFPGRFSGRQFSNSRSEMNVSTLELGDSALYLCASSFGQGASYEQYFGPGTRLTVT.

Only a few counts were recorded for this clonotype. The chain joins TRBV28 to TRBJ2-3; tentative D call: TRBD1 (6 bases). There are 15 residues in the CDR3. The germline V gene has CDR1 MDHEN and CDR2 SYDVKM. V was cut by 3 bases and J by 1 base, with 11 bases left in between. CDR3 bases: TGTGCCAGCAGTTTTCGCAACAGGGGCACAGATACGCAGTATTTT. This codes for CASSFRNRGTDTQYF.

This clonotype was seen a handful of times. The genes are TRBV29-1 and TRBJ2-1; tentative D call: TRBD2 (7 bases). Deletions cut 4 bases from V and 4 bases from J, with 11 bases between. This CDR3 contains 13 residues. The germline CDR1 and CDR2 sequences are SQVTM and ANQGSEA. The CDR3: CSVAGGWYNEQFF. The CDR3 DNA sequence: TGCAGCGTTGCGGGGGGCTGGTACAATGAGCAGTTCTTC.

This clonotype was picked up a small number of times. V and J are TRBV20-1 and TRBJ2-7, with TRBD2 matching 8 bases. CDR3 size: 14 residues. Germline CDR1 and CDR2: DFQATT and SNEGSKA (reference sequence). Unmatched junction bases numbered 6, after V lost 4 bases and J lost 1 base. The CDR3 spells CSANPSGPSYEQYF. The CDR3 DNA reads as TGCAGTGCTAACCCTAGCGGGCCATCCTACGAGCAGTACTTC.

The chain employs TRBV20-1 and TRBJ1-5, with D maybe TRBD1 (6 bases). The V gene lost 3 bases and the J gene lost 2 bases, with 11 bases spanning the gap. The CDR3 has 14 residues. Germline V gives CDR1 DFQATT, CDR2 SNEGSKA (reference sequence). The CDR3 DNA reads as TGCAGTGCTAGCGCGGGGGCAGGCAATCAGCCCCAGCATTTT. It is translated as CSASAGAGNQPQHF.

This clonotype has a handful of counts. This chain links TRBV5-1 with TRBJ1-2, with 8 positions matching TRBD1. The CDR3 spans 15 residues. The trim removed 1 base at V and 6 bases at J, leaving 8 bases unmatched. Germline-derived CDR1 and CDR2 are SGHRS and YFSETQ. The CDR3 here is CASSLIGQGLDGYTF. The CDR3 nucleotides are TGCGCCAGCAGCTTGATCGGACAGGGTTTGGATGGCTACACCTTC. Full variable domain (missing parts from reference TRBV5-1 and TRBJ1-2): KAGVTQTPRYLIKTRGQQVTLSCSPISGHRSVSWYQQTPGQGLQFLFEYFSETQRNKGNFPGRFSGRQFSNSRSEMNVSTLELGDSALYLCASSLIGQGLDGYTFGSGTRLTVV.

CDR3 DNA sequence: TGTGCCAGCAGCAGGACTCGGCAGCCCCAGCATTTT. Protein sequence: CASSRTRQPQHF. The chain uses TRBV12-3 or TRBV12-4 and TRBJ1-5; D is unclear. The CDR3 runs to 12 residues. V lost 6 bases and J 7 bases, leaving 10 bases between the germline ends.

This clonotype came up a few times. This chain joins TRBV12-3 or TRBV12-4 and TRBJ1-6; TRBD1 matches at 8 bases. The CDR3 has 16 amino acids. Unmatched junction bases numbered 6, after V lost 3 bases and J lost 5 bases. The CDR3 coding sequence is TGTGCCAGCAGTTTTGGGGACAGGACGAATAATTCACCCCTCCACTTT. Amino acid sequence: CASSFGDRTNNSPLHF.

This clonotype was counted between two and nine times. CDR3 sequence (DNA): TGCGCCAGCAGCTTGGCCGGAGTCAGCCTAGCCAAAAACATTCAGTACTTC. This sequence encodes CASSLAGVSLAKNIQYF. The V call is TRBV5-1, the J call TRBJ2-4; no reliable D call. The CDR3 sequence is 17 residues long. Germline-derived CDR1 and CDR2 are SGHRS and YFSETQ. Trimming shortened V by 0 bases and J by 0 bases, and 13 bases separated the two germline ends.

This clonotype was recorded only once. The chain uses TRBV10-3 and TRBJ2-1; possibly TRBD2 for D (6 bases). Looked up from germline, CDR1 is ENHRY and CDR2 is SYGVKD. V lost 2 bases and J lost 7, with 18 bases in between. This CDR3 has 16 residues. CDR3 nucleotide sequence: TGTGCCATCAGTGAGCCTCCGGGACTGGGGAAAAATGAGCAGTTCTTC. Translated: CAISEPPGLGKNEQFF.

The chain uses TRBV7-9 and TRBJ2-4; 8 nucleotides align to TRBD2. V was clipped by 1 base and J by 2 bases; unmatched bases: 7. From germline, CDR1 is SEHNR and CDR2 FQNEAQ (reference sequence). The CDR3 totals 17 residues. The CDR3 nucleotides read TGTGCCAGCAGCTTAGGAGGAACGGGAGGGCCCAAAAACATTCAGTACTTC. Protein: CASSLGGTGGPKNIQYF.

This clonotype was seen more than once but under ten times. Possible read error: a much larger clone is one base away. This chain joins TRBV7-7 and TRBJ2-1; TRBD2 agrees at 11 bases. The CDR3 extends over 21 amino acids. Germline lookup yields CDR1 SSHAT and CDR2 FNYEAQ (reference sequence). The CDR3 sequence is CANSPLLGLAGGRSSYNEQFF. For the CDR3, the DNA is TGTGCCAACAGCCCCCTTCTAGGTCTAGCGGGAGGCCGCAGCTCCTACAATGAGCAGTTCTTC.

This clonotype was seen a handful of times. The chain carries TRBV29-1 and TRBJ1-5; D is undetermined. The CDR3 is made up of 12 amino acids. The germline V and J ends were trimmed by 6 bases and 3 bases, with 9 bases remaining between them. Germline V CDR1 and CDR2: SQVTM, ANQGSEA. The CDR3 reads CSVAFSNQPQHF. The CDR3 bases are TGCAGCGTGGCGTTCTCCAATCAGCCCCAGCATTTT.

There are a few counts of this clonotype. The rearrangement joins TRBV28 to TRBJ1-2; 12 bases agree with TRBD1. V gave up 5 bases and J gave up 2 bases; unmatched junction bases: 3. Germline V gives CDR1 MDHEN, CDR2 SYDVKM. This CDR3 contains 15 residues. The CDR3 region has the DNA TGTGCCAGCAGTCTCGGGACAGGGGGCAACTATGGCTACACCTTC. Its translation is CASSLGTGGNYGYTF.

This chain connects TRBV13 to TRBJ2-1, with TRBD2 as a possible D gene (6 bases). The J call is in doubt because the DNA end fits TRBJ2-5 better. The CDR3 has 16 residues. The germline gives CDR1 PRHDT, CDR2 FYEKMQ (reference sequence). CDR3 sequence: CASSRLDGGMGETQYF. The CDR3, as DNA: TGTGCCAGCAGCCGTTTGGACGGAGGGATGGGAGAGACCCAGTACTTC.

The gene calls are TRBV29-1 and TRBJ2-1; 9 nucleotides align to TRBD2. Trimming took 3 bases from V and 8 from J; bases not matched to a gene: 14. In germline, CDR1 is SQVTM, CDR2 ANQGSEA. CDR3 length: 16 residues. Here the CDR3 reads CSVDRAGGGRGDEQFF. CDR3 DNA: TGCAGCGTTGATAGAGCGGGAGGCGGACGCGGAGATGAGCAGTTCTTC.

Ten or more counts support this clonotype. The rearrangement joins TRBV7-3 to TRBJ1-1; possible D gene TRBD1, 6 bases. The CDR3 spans 13 residues. V lost 4 bases and J lost 4, with 10 bases in between. Germline CDR1 reads SGHTA; CDR2 reads FQGTGA. The CDR3 DNA sequence: TGTGCCAGCAGCTCAACAGGGACCACTGAAGCTTTCTTT. This translates into CASSSTGTTEAFF.

The chain combines TRBV5-6 with TRBJ1-4; 8 bases agree with TRBD1. Germline V gene data show CDR1 as SGHDT and CDR2 as YYEEEE. This CDR3 comprises 15 residues. The trim removed 4 bases at V and 0 bases at J, leaving 2 bases unmatched. CDR3 nucleotides: TGTGCCAGCAGCACGACAGGGGCAACTAATGAAAAACTGTTTTTT. Translating gives CASSTTGATNEKLFF.

The V call is TRBV11-3, the J call TRBJ1-1, with D uncertain. V lost 3 bases to trimming and J lost 1 base, with 12 bases between them. Germline CDR1 SGHNT, CDR2 YENEEA. The CDR3 length is 15 residues. CDR3 region: CASSFEGIQNTEAFF. The CDR3, as DNA: TGTGCCAGCAGCTTTGAAGGCATCCAGAACACTGAAGCTTTCTTT.

The chain links TRBV12-3 or TRBV12-4 to TRBJ2-5; D is possibly TRBD1 (6 bases). Trimming cost V 6 bases and J 5 bases, with 22 bases left between them. The CDR3 totals 16 residues. The CDR3 region is CASSPTVTGTGETQYF. CDR3 DNA sequence: TGTGCCAGCAGCCCTACCGTAACAGGGACCGGGGAGACCCAGTACTTC.